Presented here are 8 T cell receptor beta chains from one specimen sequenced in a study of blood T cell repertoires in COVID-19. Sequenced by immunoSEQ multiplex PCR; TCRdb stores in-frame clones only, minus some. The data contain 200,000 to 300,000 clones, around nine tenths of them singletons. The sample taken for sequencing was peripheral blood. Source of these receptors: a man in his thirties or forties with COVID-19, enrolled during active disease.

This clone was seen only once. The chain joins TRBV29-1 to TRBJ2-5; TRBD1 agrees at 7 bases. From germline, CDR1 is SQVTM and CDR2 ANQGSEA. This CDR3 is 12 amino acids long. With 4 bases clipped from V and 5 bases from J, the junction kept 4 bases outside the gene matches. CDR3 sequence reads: CSVGQGKETQYF. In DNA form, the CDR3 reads TGCAGCGTTGGACAGGGTAAGGAGACCCAGTACTTC.

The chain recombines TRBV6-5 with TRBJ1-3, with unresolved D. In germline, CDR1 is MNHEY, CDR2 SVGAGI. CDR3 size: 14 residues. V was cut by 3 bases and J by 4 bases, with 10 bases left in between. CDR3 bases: TGTGCCAGCAGTTATCGGGAGGCAGGAAACACCATATATTTT. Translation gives CASSYREAGNTIYF.

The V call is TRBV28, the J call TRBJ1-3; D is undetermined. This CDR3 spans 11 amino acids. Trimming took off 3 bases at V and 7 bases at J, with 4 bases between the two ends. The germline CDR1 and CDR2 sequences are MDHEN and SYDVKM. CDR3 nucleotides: TGTGCCAGCAGTTTCGAGAACACCATATATTTT. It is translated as CASSFENTIYF.

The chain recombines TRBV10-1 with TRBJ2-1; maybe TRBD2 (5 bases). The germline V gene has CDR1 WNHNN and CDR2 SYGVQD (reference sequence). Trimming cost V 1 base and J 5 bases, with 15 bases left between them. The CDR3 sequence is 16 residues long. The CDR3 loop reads CASSEFRGEGNNEQFF. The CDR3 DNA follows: TGCGCCAGCAGTGAGTTCCGGGGTGAGGGTAACAATGAGCAGTTCTTC.

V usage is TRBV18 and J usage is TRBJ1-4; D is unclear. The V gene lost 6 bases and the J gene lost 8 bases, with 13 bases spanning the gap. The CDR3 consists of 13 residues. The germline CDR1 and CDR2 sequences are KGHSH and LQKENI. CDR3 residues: CASSQKSGEKLFF. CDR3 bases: TGTGCCAGCTCGCAAAAATCAGGCGAAAAACTGTTTTTT.

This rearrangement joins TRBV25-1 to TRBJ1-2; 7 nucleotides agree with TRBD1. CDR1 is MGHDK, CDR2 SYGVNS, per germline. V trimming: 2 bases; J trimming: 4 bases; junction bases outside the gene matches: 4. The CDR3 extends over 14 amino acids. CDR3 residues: CASSEGQGGYGYTF. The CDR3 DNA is TGTGCCAGCAGTGAAGGGCAGGGGGGCTATGGCTACACCTTC.

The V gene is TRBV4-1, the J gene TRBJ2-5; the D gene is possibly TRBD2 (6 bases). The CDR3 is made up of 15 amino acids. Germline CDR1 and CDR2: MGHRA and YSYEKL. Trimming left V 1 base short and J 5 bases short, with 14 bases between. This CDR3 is CASSQVGLALETQYF. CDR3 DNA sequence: TGCGCCAGCAGCCAAGTGGGACTTGCCTTGGAGACCCAGTACTTC.

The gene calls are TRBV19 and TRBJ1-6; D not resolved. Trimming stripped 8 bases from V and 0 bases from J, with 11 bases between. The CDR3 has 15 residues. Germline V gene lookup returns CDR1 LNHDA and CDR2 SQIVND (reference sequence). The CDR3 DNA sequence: TGTGCCAGTGGGAGGGAGAGCTCCTATAATTCACCCCTCCACTTT. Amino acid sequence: CASGRESSYNSPLHF.